The clone carrying this T cell receptor (beta chain) showed up many times. Its antigen is not known. Amplification of TCR alpha and beta CDR3 regions from RNA used iRepertoire nested multiplex PCR. Input was roughly 85-450 ng of tissue mRNA or PBMC total RNA. TCRdb reanalysed the multiplex PCR reads using MiXCR and keeps one entry per CDR3 protein. The sample has 95,000 to 110,000 distinct CDR3 sequences, about 30% seen once. The CDR3 has 14 amino acids. V was clipped by 3 bases and J by 0 bases, with 5 bases between them. CDR1 and CDR2 from the germline V gene are SGHDN and FVKESK. This specimen comes from a study of glioma-infiltrating T cells. Study results and limitations: Above-expected tissue-blood divergence occurred in all gliomas, most in low-grade ones. Very few CDR3 sequences were shared between tissue and blood.

The receptor was derived from a human donor with low-grade glioma or glioblastoma, undergoing nonglioma brain surgery, or in good health (not recorded which). The sequenced material came from glioma tissue, nonneoplastic brain tissue, or PBMCs (not recorded which). J is TRBJ1-4 and V is TRBV14, with no clear D. CDR3 loop: CASSQQTTNEKLFF. In DNA form, the CDR3 reads TGTGCCAGCAGCCAGCAGACAACTAATGAAAAACTGTTTTTT. The variable domain in full, completed from reference TRBV14 and TRBJ1-4, reads EAGVTQFPSHSVIEKGQTVTLRCDPISGHDNLYWYRRVMGKEIKFLLHFVKESKQDESGMPNNRFLAERTGGTYSTLKVQPAELEDSGVYFCASSQQTTNEKLFFGSGTQLSVL.